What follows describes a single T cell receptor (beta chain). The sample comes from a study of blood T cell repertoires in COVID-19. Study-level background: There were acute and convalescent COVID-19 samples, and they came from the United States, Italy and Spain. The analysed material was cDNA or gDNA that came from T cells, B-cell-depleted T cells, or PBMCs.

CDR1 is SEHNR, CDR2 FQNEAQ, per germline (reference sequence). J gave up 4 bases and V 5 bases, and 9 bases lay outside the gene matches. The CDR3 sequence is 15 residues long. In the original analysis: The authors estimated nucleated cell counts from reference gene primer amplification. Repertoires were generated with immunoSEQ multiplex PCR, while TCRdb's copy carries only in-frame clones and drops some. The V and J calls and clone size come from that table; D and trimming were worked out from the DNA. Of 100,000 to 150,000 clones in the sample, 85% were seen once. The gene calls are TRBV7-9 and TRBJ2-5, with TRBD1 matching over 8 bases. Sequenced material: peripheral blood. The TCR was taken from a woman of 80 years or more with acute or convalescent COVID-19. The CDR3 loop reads CASSPRTGLGETQYF. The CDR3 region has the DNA TGTGCCAGCAGCCCCCGGACAGGGCTGGGAGAGACCCAGTACTTC.